This T cell receptor beta chain was observed in a study of blood T cell repertoires in COVID-19 (dated by TCRdb to 2018 to 2021). A note on the overall study: The collaborator samples originated in the United States, Italy and Spain and spanned the acute and convalescent phases of COVID-19. The prospective study material was composed of cDNA or gDNA derived from T cells, B-cell-depleted T cells, or PBMCs. The dataset comprised deeply sampled blood TCRbeta repertoires from subjects exposed to, actively infected with, or recovered from COVID-19. The repertoires were released in a freely available public database intended as a resource for research on the immune response to SARS-CoV-2. Samples came from the ongoing ImmuneRACE study (first 160 participants) plus 1,254 subjects from 6 global collaborators. Nearly every sample came with metadata listing a de-identified subject ID, COVID-19 status, age in years and sex. Where available, HLA class I and class II types were obtained from metadata supplied by the sample provider rather than from assay-based typing. What the work shows at the level of the full study, not this receptor alone: Clinical and demographic metadata were provided uncurated, with the amount varying by source and participant.

V lost 8 bases and J lost 10 bases; the stretch between them is 23 bases long. Reading the germline V gene gives CDR1 SNHLY and CDR2 FYNNEI. The CDR3 has 14 amino acids, counting the end cysteine and phenylalanine. The CDR3 DNA has 42 bases and is translated from base 1. Enrolling through a virtual design, the prospective study's participants ranged in age from about 18 to 100 years and lived across 20 to 25 United States geographic areas. To assign participants to cohorts, the prospective study relied on clinical history that participants themselves reported in a screening survey and a study questionnaire. In the prospective study, mobile phlebotomists collected whole blood, serum and a nasopharyngeal or oropharyngeal swab from each participant. Additional blood draws and questionnaires over an approximately two-month period could optionally be provided by prospective study participants. Blood samples from the prospective study were shipped frozen or at room temperature prior to DNA extraction.

Of note for this clone: Its target antigen remains unknown. No clone much larger than this one lies a single base away; base qualities are absent.

The immunoSEQ Assay, a bias-controlled multiplex PCR, was used to amplify TCRbeta CDR3 regions from genomic DNA. As for the original processing: Nucleated cell counts per sample were estimated from amplification of reference gene primers within the assay. To quantify the absolute abundance of each unique TCRbeta CDR3 rearrangement, sequence reads were collapsed and filtered. For each sample, productive Simpson clonality was calculated by taking the square root of Simpson's diversity index across productive rearrangements. Not all clones reach the TCRdb copy of this immuneACCESS table, which keeps in-frame sequences only. Checked studies attribute under half of the gap to unresolved V genes and leave the rest unexplained. The D gene and trimming were derived from the DNA, and the V and J assignments and clone size from that table. Across this sample there are about 200,000 clones, with about 83% seen only once. Around 5.7% of the sample belongs to the ten largest clones.

The receptor chain draws on TRBV2 and TRBJ1-2, and the D gene may be TRBD1, 6 bases matching. Sequenced input: PBMCs or T cells enriched from blood (not recorded which). The clonotype comes from a man aged 40-49 years with acute COVID-19. The DNA reads as follows: TGTGCCAGCGAGAATGTGGGACAAGAGCTTGACTACACCTTC. This is translated as CASENVGQELDYTF.